These 17 T cell receptor beta chains originate from one sample sequenced in a study of coeliac disease. Profiled with immunoSEQ multiplex PCR; TCRdb holds only in-frame clones, not every one. The sample has about 960 clones, approximately 53% seen once. Sequenced sample: lamina propria lymphocytes from the gut. Receptors were obtained from a woman in her forties or fifties with celiac disease on a gluten-free diet.

The rearrangement links TRBV5-1 to TRBJ2-5; tentatively, D is TRBD2 (5 bases). V dropped 0 bases and J dropped 5 bases, with 8 bases sitting between them. Per the germline V gene, CDR1 is SGHRS and CDR2 is YFSETQ. CDR3 length: 13 amino acids. The CDR3 spells CASSLAWEETQYF. The CDR3 DNA follows: TGCGCCAGCAGCTTGGCGTGGGAGGAGACCCAGTACTTC. The full variable domain, rest sourced from reference TRBV5-1 and TRBJ2-5, is KAGVTQTPRYLIKTRGQQVTLSCSPISGHRSVSWYQQTPGQGLQFLFEYFSETQRNKGNFPGRFSGRQFSNSRSEMNVSTLELGDSALYLCASSLAWEETQYFGPGTRLLVL.

The chain employs TRBV11-1 and TRBJ2-6, with D maybe TRBD2 (5 bases). The CDR3 is made up of 17 amino acids. The V gene lost 4 bases and the J gene lost 4 bases, with 17 bases spanning the gap. The germline V gene has CDR1 SGHAT and CDR2 FQDESV (reference sequence). Written as DNA, the CDR3 is TGTGCCAGCAGCTCCCTCCCTCCGGGATACGGGGCCAACGTCCTGACTTTC. It specifies CASSSLPPGYGANVLTF.

V usage is TRBV6-5 and J usage is TRBJ2-3; 7 nucleotides align to TRBD1. This CDR3 spans 15 amino acids. The V gene end was trimmed by 6 bases and the J gene end by 3 bases; junction bases not matched to a gene: 9. Looked up from germline, CDR1 is MNHEY and CDR2 is SVGAGI. CDR3 residues: CASSTGQVWTDTQYF. DNA of the CDR3: TGTGCCAGCAGCACTGGACAGGTGTGGACAGATACGCAGTATTTT.

This chain joins TRBV7-6 and TRBJ1-3; 7 bases map to TRBD1. The CDR3 is 15 amino acids. From germline, CDR1 is SGHVS and CDR2 FNYEAQ. The trim removed 3 bases at V and 3 bases at J, leaving 5 bases unmatched. CDR3 amino acids: CASSFGGGFGNTIYF. CDR3 sequence (DNA): TGTGCCAGCAGCTTTGGAGGGGGCTTTGGAAACACCATATATTTT.

The gene calls are TRBV18 and TRBJ2-2; 8 nucleotides match TRBD1. After removal of 6 bases from V and 4 bases from J, the junction contained 7 bases not matched to a gene. The CDR3 length is 15 residues. Germline V gene sequence: CDR1 KGHSH, CDR2 LQKENI. CDR3 in amino acids: CASSRRGQVTGELFF. The CDR3 nucleotides read TGTGCCAGCTCGCGCAGGGGGCAAGTCACCGGGGAGCTGTTTTTT.

The V and J genes are TRBV4-3 and TRBJ2-7; TRBD1 matches at 8 bases. This CDR3 region has 13 residues. V shed 4 bases and J 3 bases; nucleotides not matched to a gene: 2. In germline, CDR1 is LGHNA, CDR2 YSLEER. This chain's CDR3 is CASSLGQGYEQYF. CDR3 in DNA: TGCGCCAGCAGCCTCGGACAGGGCTACGAGCAGTACTTC.

This rearrangement joins TRBV11-2 to TRBJ2-3, with a tentative D call TRBD1 (5 bases). V lost 1 base to trimming and J lost 0 bases, with 8 bases between them. The length of the CDR3 is 15 residues. Germline lookup yields CDR1 SGHAT and CDR2 FQNNGV. The CDR3 region is CASSLGQTSTDTQYF. The CDR3 bases are TGTGCCAGCAGCTTAGGACAGACAAGCACAGATACGCAGTATTTT.

This clone was counted a single time. The chain joins TRBV4-1 to TRBJ1-1, with D tentatively TRBD1 (5 bases). Germline assignment: CDR1 MGHRA and CDR2 YSYEKL. Trimming removed 3 bases at V and 0 bases at J, with 20 bases between. The CDR3 loop spans 18 amino acids. In nucleotides, the CDR3 is TGCGCCAGCAGCCACCCCTCGGGGGGGTTCTCCATGAACACTGAAGCTTTCTTT. It specifies CASSHPSGGFSMNTEAFF.

The chain links TRBV4-2 to TRBJ1-1; 8 bases line up with TRBD1. Germline V gene sequence: CDR1 LGHNA, CDR2 YNFKEQ. The CDR3 runs 18 residues. The V and J ends lost 4 bases and 1 base, in that order; junction bases with no gene match: 14. CDR3 sequence (DNA): TGTGCCAGCAGCCCGAAGCCTGTGACAGGGGCAGGGAACACTGAAGCTTTCTTT. This sequence encodes CASSPKPVTGAGNTEAFF.

This clone occurred a few times. This chain joins TRBV14 and TRBJ2-7; D uncertain. The length of the CDR3 is 14 residues. V was shortened by 4 bases and J by 0 bases, with 10 bases between the two germline ends. Germline V gives CDR1 SGHDN, CDR2 FVKESK. The DNA for the CDR3 is TGTGCCAGCAGCCTTCCGGGTGGCTCCTACGAGCAGTACTTC. Translating it yields CASSLPGGSYEQYF.

The gene calls are TRBV5-1 and TRBJ1-1; D possibly corresponds to TRBD1 (6 bases). In germline, CDR1 is SGHRS, CDR2 YFSETQ. The CDR3 has 15 residues. Trimming removed 0 bases from V and 0 bases from J, with 9 bases in between. The CDR3 loop is CASSLVQGMNTEAFF. As DNA, the CDR3 is TGCGCCAGCAGCTTGGTGCAGGGGATGAACACTGAAGCTTTCTTT.

The V and J genes are TRBV7-9 and TRBJ2-7, with 7 nucleotides matching TRBD1. Germline V gene lookup returns CDR1 SEHNR and CDR2 FQNEAQ (reference sequence). J lost 4 bases, V lost 5 bases, and 11 bases had no gene match. The CDR3 is 15 amino acids. DNA of the CDR3: TGTGCCAGCAGCCGCCGGGGACAGACAAATTACGAGCAGTACTTC. It translates to CASSRRGQTNYEQYF.

A word on this clone: The junction does not match germline at one end; this may be a read error. V and J are TRBV20-1 and TRBJ1-2; TRBD1 is a possible D gene (5 bases). From germline, CDR1 is DFQATT and CDR2 SNEGSKA (reference sequence). The CDR3 is 11 amino acids. CDR3 sequence reads: CSARSTLTETF. The CDR3 DNA is TGCAGTGCTAGATCAACTTTGACAGAGACGTTC.

V gene TRBV5-1 combines with J gene TRBJ2-3; TRBD2 agrees at 13 bases. Losses at the gene ends were 3 bases for V and 2 bases for J; bases not matched to a gene: 6. CDR3 length: 17 residues. Germline V CDR1 and CDR2: SGHRS, YFSETQ. CDR3 sequence reads: CASSSYTSGGATDTQYF. The CDR3 DNA is TGCGCCAGCAGCTCCTATACTAGCGGGGGGGCCACAGATACGCAGTATTTT.

This chain connects TRBV11-2 to TRBJ1-2; D is unresolved. Between the trimmed V and J ends, which lost 7 bases and 8 bases, there was a span of 14 bases. The CDR3 loop spans 12 amino acids. Germline loops: CDR1 SGHAT, CDR2 FQNNGV. The CDR3 sequence: CASTRPGGGYTF. The CDR3 DNA sequence: TGTGCCAGCACCCGACCGGGAGGCGGCTACACCTTC.

By sample share, this clone is large. The chain uses TRBV28 and TRBJ1-1, with TRBD1 matching over 9 bases. The J segment lost 5 bases and the V segment lost 6 bases, leaving 4 bases of the junction unmatched. Per germline, CDR1 MDHEN and CDR2 SYDVKM. The CDR3 is made up of 13 amino acids. CDR3: CASRGQGRTEAFF. Written as DNA, the CDR3 is TGTGCCAGCAGGGGACAGGGTCGAACTGAAGCTTTCTTT.

The chain couples TRBV4-3 to TRBJ2-7; tentatively, D is TRBD1 (5 bases). The CDR3 extends over 17 amino acids. CDR1 and CDR2 from the germline V gene are LGHNA and YSLEER. V lost 1 base and J 4 bases, leaving 20 bases between the germline ends. The CDR3 coding sequence is TGCGCCAGCAGCCAAGGCACCTCGACCCTGTACAGGTACGAGCAGTACTTC. This encodes CASSQGTSTLYRYEQYF.